The TCR beta chain described here comes from a study of CD8 T cells in Susac syndrome. CDR3 length: 13 residues. The germline CDR1 and CDR2 sequences are MNHNY and SVGAGI (reference sequence). Trimming removed 2 bases at V and 7 bases at J, with 12 bases between. Random hexamers primed reverse transcription of about 0.5 to 1 ug RNA. TCRdb called the immunoSEQ multiplex PCR reads again in MiXCR, with one record for every CDR3 protein. The sample yields tens of thousands of distinct CDR3 sequences, over 85% seen once. Sequencing was carried out using CD8+ T cells from PBMCs. V gene TRBV6-6 combines with J gene TRBJ2-7; possible D gene TRBD1, 7 bases. The sequence derives from a human donor with Susac syndrome. CDR3: CASSYGGGGEQYF. The CDR3 DNA sequence: TGTGCCAGCAGTTACGGAGGGGGCGGGGAGCAGTACTTC.